This T cell receptor beta chain was sequenced during a study of beta chain features in type 1 diabetes. About this clone: Its target is unknown.

Trimming took 8 bases from V and 5 from J, leaving 20 bases between them. The V gene's germline CDR1 is MNHNY and CDR2 SVGAGI (reference sequence). This CDR3 comprises 15 residues. Overall study findings and caveats: Patients with Type 1 diabetes showed moderately but significantly shorter TCRB CDR3s in all four CD4+ subsets. Still unanswered here is whether HLA type influences TCRB rearrangement. More deletions and fewer insertions at VDJ junctions were seen in type 1 diabetes patients.

The investigators reverse transcribed all of the isolated RNA, so they sequenced expressed TCRB transcripts. TCRdb's table, derived via immunoSEQ multiplex PCR, lists solely in-frame clones and lacks some. The data show 120,000 to 150,000 clones, under 60% seen once. The sample taken for sequencing was Tregs from blood. The rearrangement uses TRBV6-6 and TRBJ2-3, with TRBD2 as a possible D gene (5 bases). This clonotype was sampled from a man younger than 30 in good health. The CDR3 spells CASSGFYLGRDTQYF. DNA for the CDR3: TGTGCCAGCTCCGGATTTTATCTAGGGAGAGATACGCAGTATTTT.